This T cell receptor (beta chain) was retrieved from a study of T cells in Graves' hyperthyroidism and ophthalmopathy. Turning to the study itself: Peripheral blood was collected at initial diagnosis, before any treatment.

Ten or more counts support this clonotype. Its specificity is unknown. General study results and limits: Using 13 V-J features, a model discriminated ophthalmopathy from stable hyperthyroidism.

A roughly 9.3 ml volume of fresh peripheral blood provided the PBMCs. Per germline, CDR1 SEHNR and CDR2 FQNEAQ (reference sequence). Germline trimming cut 4 bases from V and 7 bases from J; bases unmatched to any gene: 5. The CDR3 length is 14 residues. Amplification yielded TCR beta CDR3 regions, with RNA transcripts as the source. The TCR CDR3 was amplified in a first-round RT-PCR using the HTBI primer set. A single record per CDR3 protein comes from TCRdb applying MiXCR to the multiplex PCR reads. Of approximately 58,000 distinct CDR3 sequences in the sample, 40% to 55% are singletons; the top ten hold 9.5% to 15%.

The J gene is TRBJ1-4, the V gene TRBV7-9, with 8 bases fitting TRBD1. The TCR originated in a woman aged 30 to 39 with Graves' ophthalmopathy. Sequencing was carried out using blood. The CDR3 loop reads CASSSGTGTEKLFF. In DNA form, the CDR3 reads TGTGCCAGCAGCTCCGGGACAGGTACTGAAAAACTGTTTTTT.